This entry is about one T cell receptor beta chain. Its antigen is as yet unknown. Cultured CD4+ T cells had their DNA profiled by the Oncomine TCR Beta short-read assay. Using the QIAamp micro DNA kit, genomic DNA was extracted from the CD4+ T cells that had been cultured. Each CDR3 protein is one row after TCRdb ran MiXCR on the PCR reads. The table includes about 20,000 distinct CDR3 sequences, roughly 47% detected once. Germline V gene lookup returns CDR1 LNHDA and CDR2 SQIVND (reference sequence). This CDR3 is built from 14 residues. V was shortened by 3 bases and J by 0 bases, with 8 bases between the two germline ends. This sample was taken from a study of vaccination and CD4 T cells after COVID-19. Treatment here: roughly 10-day PBMC culture with coronavirus spike peptide pools or control peptides (ViraFEST assay).

This TCR came from a human donor who had recovered from COVID-19. The chain joins TRBV19 to TRBJ1-1; D ambiguous. The sample consisted of CD4+ T cells from blood, cultured in vitro. The CDR3 nucleotides are TGTGCCAGTAGTATTAGTGCGGTGAACACTGAAGCTTTCTTT. Its protein is CASSISAVNTEAFF. The full variable domain, completed using reference TRBV19 and TRBJ1-1, is DGGITQSPKYLFRKEGQNVTLSCEQNLNHDAMYWYRQDPGQGLRLIYYSQIVNDFQKGDIAEGYSVSREKKESFPLTVTSAQKNPTAFYLCASSISAVNTEAFFGQGTRLTVV.